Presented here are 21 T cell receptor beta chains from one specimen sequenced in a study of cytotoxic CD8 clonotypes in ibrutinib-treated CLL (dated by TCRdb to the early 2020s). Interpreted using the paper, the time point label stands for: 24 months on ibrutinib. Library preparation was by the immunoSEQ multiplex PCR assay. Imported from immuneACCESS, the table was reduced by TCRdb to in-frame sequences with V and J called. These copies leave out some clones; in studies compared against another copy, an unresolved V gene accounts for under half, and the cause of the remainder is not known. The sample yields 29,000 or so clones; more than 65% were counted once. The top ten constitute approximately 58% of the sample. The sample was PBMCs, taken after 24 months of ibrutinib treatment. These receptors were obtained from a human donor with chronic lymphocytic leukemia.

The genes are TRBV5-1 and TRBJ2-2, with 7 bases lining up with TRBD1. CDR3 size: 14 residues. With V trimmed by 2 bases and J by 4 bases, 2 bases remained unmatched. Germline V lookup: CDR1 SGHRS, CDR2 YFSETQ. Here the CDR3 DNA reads TGCGCCAGCAGCTTTCGGACAGGCACCGGGGAGCTGTTTTTT. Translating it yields CASSFRTGTGELFF.

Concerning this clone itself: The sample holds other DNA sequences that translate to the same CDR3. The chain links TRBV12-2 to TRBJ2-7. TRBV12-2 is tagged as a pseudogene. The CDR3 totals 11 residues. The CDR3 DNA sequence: TGTGCAAGTCGCGGCCTATACGAGCAGTACTTC. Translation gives CASRGLYEQYF.

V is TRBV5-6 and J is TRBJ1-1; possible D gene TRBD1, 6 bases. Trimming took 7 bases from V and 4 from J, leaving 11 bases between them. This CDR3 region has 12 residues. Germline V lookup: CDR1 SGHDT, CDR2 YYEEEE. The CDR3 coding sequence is TGTGCCAGCGGGGGCGCGGGCACTGAAGCTTTCTTT. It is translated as CASGGAGTEAFF.

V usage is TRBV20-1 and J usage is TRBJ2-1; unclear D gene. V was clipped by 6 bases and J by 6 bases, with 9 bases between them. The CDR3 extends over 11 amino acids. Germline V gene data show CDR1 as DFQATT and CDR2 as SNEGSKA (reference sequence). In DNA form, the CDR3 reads TGCAGTGCGGTGCCAGTCAATGAGCAGTTCTTC. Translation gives CSAVPVNEQFF.

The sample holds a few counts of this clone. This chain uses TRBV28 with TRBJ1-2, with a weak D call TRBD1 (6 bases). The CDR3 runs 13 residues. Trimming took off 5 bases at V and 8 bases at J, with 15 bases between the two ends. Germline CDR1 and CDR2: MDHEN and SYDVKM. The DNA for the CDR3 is TGTGCCAGCAGTCAACCTCCAGGGGACGGCTACACCTTC. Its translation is CASSQPPGDGYTF.

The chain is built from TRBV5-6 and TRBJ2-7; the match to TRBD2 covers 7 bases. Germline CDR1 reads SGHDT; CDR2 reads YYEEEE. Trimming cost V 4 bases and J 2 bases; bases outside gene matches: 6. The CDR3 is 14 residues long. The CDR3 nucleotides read TGTGCCAGCAGCGCAACCGGGACTACCTACGAGCAGTACTTC. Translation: CASSATGTTYEQYF.

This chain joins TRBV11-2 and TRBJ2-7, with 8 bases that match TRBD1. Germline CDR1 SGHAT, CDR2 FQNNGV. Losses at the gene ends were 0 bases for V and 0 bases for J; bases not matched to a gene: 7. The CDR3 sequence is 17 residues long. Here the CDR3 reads CASSLEQGDLSSYEQYF. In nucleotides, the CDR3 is TGTGCCAGCAGCTTAGAACAGGGGGACTTGAGCTCCTACGAGCAGTACTTC.

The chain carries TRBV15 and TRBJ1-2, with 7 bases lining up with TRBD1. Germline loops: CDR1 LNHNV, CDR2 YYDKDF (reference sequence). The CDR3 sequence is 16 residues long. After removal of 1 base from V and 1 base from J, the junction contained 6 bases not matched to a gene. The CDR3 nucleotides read TGTGCCACCAGCAGAGCTTTACAGGGGAGTAACTATGGCTACACCTTC. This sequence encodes CATSRALQGSNYGYTF.

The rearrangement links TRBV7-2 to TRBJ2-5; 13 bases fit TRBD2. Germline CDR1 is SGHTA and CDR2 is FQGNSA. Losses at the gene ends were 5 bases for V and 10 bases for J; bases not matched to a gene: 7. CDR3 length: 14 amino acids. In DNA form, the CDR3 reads TGTGCCAGCAGCACTAGCGGGGGGGCTCTCAGCCAGTACTTC. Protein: CASSTSGGALSQYF.

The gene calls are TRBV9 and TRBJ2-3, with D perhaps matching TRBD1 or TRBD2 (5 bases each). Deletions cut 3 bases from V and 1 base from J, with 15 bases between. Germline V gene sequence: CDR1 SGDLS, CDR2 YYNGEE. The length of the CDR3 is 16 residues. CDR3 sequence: CASSAMRGWGTDTQYF. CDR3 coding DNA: TGTGCCAGCAGCGCGATGAGGGGTTGGGGCACAGATACGCAGTATTTT.

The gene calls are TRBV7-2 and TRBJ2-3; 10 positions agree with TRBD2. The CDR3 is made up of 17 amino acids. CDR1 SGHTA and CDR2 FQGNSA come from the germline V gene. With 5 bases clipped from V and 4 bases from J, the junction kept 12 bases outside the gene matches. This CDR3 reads CASSPWTSGSGADTQYF. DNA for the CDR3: TGTGCCAGCAGCCCATGGACTAGCGGCTCGGGGGCAGATACGCAGTATTTT.

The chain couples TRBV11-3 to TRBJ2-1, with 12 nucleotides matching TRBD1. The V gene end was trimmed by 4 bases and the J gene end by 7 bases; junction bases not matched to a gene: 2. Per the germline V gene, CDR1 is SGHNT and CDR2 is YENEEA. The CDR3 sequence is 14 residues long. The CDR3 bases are TGTGCCAGCAGCTCGGGACAGGGGGCGAATGAGCAGTTCTTC. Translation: CASSSGQGANEQFF.

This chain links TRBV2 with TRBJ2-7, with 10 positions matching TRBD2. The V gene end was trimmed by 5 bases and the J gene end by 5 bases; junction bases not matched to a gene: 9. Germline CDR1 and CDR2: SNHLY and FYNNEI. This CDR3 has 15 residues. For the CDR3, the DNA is TGTGCCAGCAGTAACCCCGGGACTAGCGACGACGAGCAGTACTTC. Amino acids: CASSNPGTSDDEQYF.

This chain's CDR3 is CASSYGFYTEAFF. The CDR3 region has the DNA TGTGCCAGCAGTTACGGGTTTTACACTGAAGCTTTCTTT. The chain has TRBV6-5 and TRBJ1-1; no clear D gene. Per the germline V gene, CDR1 is MNHEY and CDR2 is SVGAGI. The length of the CDR3 is 13 residues. The V gene lost 2 bases and the J gene lost 3 bases, with 7 bases spanning the gap.

CDR3 sequence: CASSERGGGKQFF. CDR3 DNA: TGCGCCAGCAGTGAGCGGGGCGGGGGGAAACAGTTCTTC. V and J are TRBV10-1 and TRBJ2-1; the match to TRBD2 covers 8 bases. V gave up 2 bases and J gave up 13 bases; unmatched junction bases: 7. This CDR3 has 13 residues. Germline CDR1 is WNHNN and CDR2 is SYGVQD (reference sequence).

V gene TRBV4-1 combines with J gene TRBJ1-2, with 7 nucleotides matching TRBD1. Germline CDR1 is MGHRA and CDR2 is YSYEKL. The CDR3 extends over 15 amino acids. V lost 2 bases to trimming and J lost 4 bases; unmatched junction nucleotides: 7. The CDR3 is CASSQTGASSYGYTF. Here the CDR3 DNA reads TGCGCCAGCAGCCAAACAGGGGCCTCTAGCTATGGCTACACCTTC.

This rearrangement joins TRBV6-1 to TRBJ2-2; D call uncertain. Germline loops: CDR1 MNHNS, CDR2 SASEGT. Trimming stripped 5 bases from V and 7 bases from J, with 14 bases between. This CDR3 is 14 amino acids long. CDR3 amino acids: CASSLPRLGGELFF. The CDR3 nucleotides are TGTGCCAGCAGTCTACCGAGGTTGGGCGGGGAGCTGTTTTTT.

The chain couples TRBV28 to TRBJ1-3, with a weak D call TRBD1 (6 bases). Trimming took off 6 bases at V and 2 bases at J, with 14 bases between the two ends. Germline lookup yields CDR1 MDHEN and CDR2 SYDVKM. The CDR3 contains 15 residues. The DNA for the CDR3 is TGTGCCAGCAGACTTGAGGGGGGCGCTGGAAACACCATATATTTT. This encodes CASRLEGGAGNTIYF.

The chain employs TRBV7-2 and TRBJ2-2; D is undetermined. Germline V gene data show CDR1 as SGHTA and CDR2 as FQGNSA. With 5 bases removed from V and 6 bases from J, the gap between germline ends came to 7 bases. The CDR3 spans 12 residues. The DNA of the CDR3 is TGTGCCAGCAGCCCATTCTCCGGGGAGCTGTTTTTT. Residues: CASSPFSGELFF.

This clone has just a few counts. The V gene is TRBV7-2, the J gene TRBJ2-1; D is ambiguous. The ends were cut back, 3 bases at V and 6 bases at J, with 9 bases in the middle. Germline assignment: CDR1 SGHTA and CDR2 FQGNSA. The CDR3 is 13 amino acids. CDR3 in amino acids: CASSFLRANEQFF. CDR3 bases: TGTGCCAGCAGCTTTCTACGTGCCAATGAGCAGTTCTTC.

In nucleotides, the CDR3 is TGTGCCAGCAGCTTGGACAGGGCTAATTCACCCCTCCACTTT. This encodes CASSLDRANSPLHF. The chain combines TRBV7-3 with TRBJ1-6; 8 positions agree with TRBD1. Per germline, CDR1 SGHTA and CDR2 FQGTGA. The length of the CDR3 is 14 residues. V lost 3 bases and J lost 6; bases outside the gene matches: 1.